These 17 T cell receptor beta chains share one sample of origin, sequenced in a study of cytomegalovirus exposure and HLA in healthy donors. The data were produced by immunoSEQ multiplex PCR, yet TCRdb's version contains in-frame clones alone and is incomplete. Counted here are 97,000 or so clones, roughly 84% occurring once; the ten biggest clones make up around 6%. The sequencing input was PBMCs. These receptors were collected from a man between 18 and 29 years old in good health and CMV-seropositive.

The chain employs TRBV9 and TRBJ2-7; 10 nucleotides match TRBD1. Per the germline V gene, CDR1 is SGDLS and CDR2 is YYNGEE. Trimming removed 0 bases from V and 7 bases from J; junction bases left unmatched: 10. CDR3 length: 16 residues. The CDR3 region has the DNA TGTGCCAGCAGCGTAGGTATCGGGACAGGGGCAGGGGAGCAGTACTTC. Protein product: CASSVGIGTGAGEQYF.

This chain joins TRBV5-4 and TRBJ2-7; 7 nucleotides line up with TRBD1. Trimming at V came to 2 bases and at J to 4 bases, leaving 3 bases not matched to a gene. The CDR3 sequence is 13 residues long. Germline V lookup: CDR1 SGHNT, CDR2 YYREEE (reference sequence). The CDR3: CASSFGQEYEQYF. CDR3 nucleotides: TGTGCCAGCAGCTTCGGACAGGAGTACGAGCAGTACTTC.

The chain links TRBV2 to TRBJ2-2, with TRBD2 matching over 12 bases. Per the germline V gene, CDR1 is SNHLY and CDR2 is FYNNEI. The junction had 4 bases not matched to a gene; V was cut back by 10 bases and J by 4 bases. CDR3 length: 14 amino acids. This chain's CDR3 is CAISGLAGTGELFF. CDR3 sequence (DNA): TGTGCCATCTCGGGACTAGCGGGCACCGGGGAGCTGTTTTTT.

The chain carries TRBV7-8 and TRBJ2-6, with D possibly being TRBD2 (6 bases). In germline, CDR1 is SGHVS, CDR2 FQNEAQ. Trimming shortened V by 1 base and J by 4 bases, and 14 bases separated the two germline ends. The CDR3 has 17 residues. The CDR3 sequence is CASSLVEEGSGANVLTF. DNA of the CDR3: TGTGCCAGCAGCTTAGTCGAGGAGGGTTCCGGGGCCAACGTCCTGACTTTC.

This chain connects TRBV18 to TRBJ1-2; D possibly corresponds to TRBD1 (5 bases). The V gene lost 6 bases and the J gene lost 4 bases, with 15 bases spanning the gap. The CDR3 is 14 amino acids. The V gene's germline CDR1 is KGHSH and CDR2 LQKENI. The CDR3 nucleotides are TGTGCCAGCTCCCCTCTAGGGGCCAGCTATGGCTACACCTTC. It yields the protein CASSPLGASYGYTF.

The chain combines TRBV4-2 with TRBJ2-1, with a possible D match to TRBD2 (5 bases). Trimming took 6 bases from V and 6 from J, leaving 18 bases between them. This CDR3 comprises 15 residues. Germline V lookup: CDR1 LGHNA, CDR2 YNFKEQ. The CDR3 sequence: CASSHPSTGSNEQFF. CDR3 DNA sequence: TGTGCCAGCAGTCACCCGAGCACGGGATCCAATGAGCAGTTCTTC.

Here the CDR3 reads CASSIGDRSSYEQYF. DNA of the CDR3: TGTGCCAGTAGTATTGGTGACAGGAGCTCCTACGAGCAGTACTTC. This sequence joins TRBV19 and TRBJ2-7, with a possible D match to TRBD1 (6 bases). This CDR3 has 15 amino acids. Trimming removed 3 bases at V and 0 bases at J, with 12 bases between. Germline assignment: CDR1 LNHDA and CDR2 SQIVND (reference sequence). Based on the CDR3 plus reference TRBV19 and TRBJ2-7, the full variable domain is DGGITQSPKYLFRKEGQNVTLSCEQNLNHDAMYWYRQDPGQGLRLIYYSQIVNDFQKGDIAEGYSVSREKKESFPLTVTSAQKNPTAFYLCASSIGDRSSYEQYFGPGTRLTVT.

The chain combines TRBV7-3 with TRBJ2-5; unclear D gene. In germline, CDR1 is SGHTA, CDR2 FQGTGA. There are 13 residues in the CDR3. Trimming stripped 2 bases from V and 5 bases from J, with 9 bases between. The CDR3 sequence is CASSLGHRETQYF. The CDR3 bases are TGTGCCAGCAGCTTAGGGCACCGGGAGACCCAGTACTTC.

The chain recombines TRBV6-6 with TRBJ2-7, with D maybe TRBD2 (6 bases). Germline CDR1 MNHNY, CDR2 SVGAGI (reference sequence). The CDR3 length is 14 residues. The V end lost 0 bases, the J end lost 7 bases, and 13 bases lay between the germline ends. CDR3: CASSYSELAGEQYF. CDR3 DNA sequence: TGTGCCAGCAGTTACTCGGAACTAGCCGGTGAGCAGTACTTC.

The chain uses TRBV4-1 and TRBJ2-1; 8 bases match TRBD2. V shed 0 bases, J shed 0 bases, and the junction held 13 bases outside the gene matches. Germline loops: CDR1 MGHRA, CDR2 YSYEKL. The length of the CDR3 is 20 residues. The CDR3 DNA reads as TGCGCCAGCAGCCAAGATAATTCCGGGAGGGCCTATGACTCCTACAATGAGCAGTTCTTC. Protein sequence: CASSQDNSGRAYDSYNEQFF.

This clone was seen a few times. The gene calls are TRBV2 and TRBJ1-2; 7 bases line up with TRBD1. CDR1 SNHLY and CDR2 FYNNEI come from the germline V gene. The CDR3 covers 13 residues. The V and J ends lost 7 bases and 6 bases, in that order; junction bases with no gene match: 8. The CDR3 reads CASKGGGGHGYTF. For the CDR3, the DNA is TGTGCCAGCAAAGGAGGGGGCGGGCATGGCTACACCTTC.

This chain uses TRBV28 with TRBJ2-7; TRBD1 might be the D (5 bases). The CDR3 runs to 18 residues. Germline V gene sequence: CDR1 MDHEN, CDR2 SYDVKM. Trimming shortened V by 6 bases and J by 0 bases, and 24 bases separated the two germline ends. Here the CDR3 reads CASSILLGPGVSSYEQYF. The CDR3 region has the DNA TGTGCCAGCAGCATCCTACTGGGGCCCGGCGTGTCCTCCTACGAGCAGTACTTC. The full variable domain, its missing parts supplied by reference TRBV28 and TRBJ2-7, is DVKVTQSSRYLVKRTGEKVFLECVQDMDHENMFWYRQDPGLGLRLIYFSYDVKMKEKGDIPEGYSVSREKKERFSLILESASTNQTSMYLCASSILLGPGVSSYEQYFGPGTRLTVT.

This chain links TRBV4-3 with TRBJ1-3; D gene unclear. The CDR3 runs 15 residues. The V end was cut by 4 bases, the J end by 4 bases, with 14 bases between. The germline V gene has CDR1 LGHNA and CDR2 YSLEER. The CDR3 DNA sequence: TGCGCCAGCAGCCCCTACTCACGTTCGGGAAACACCATATATTTT. Its translation is CASSPYSRSGNTIYF.

This clone came up a few times. This CDR3 fails to terminate in the conserved phenylalanine or tryptophan, so it likely reflects a read error. No DNA is shown, since the ends of the CDR3 on it are uncertain; the CDR3 is the one TCRdb lists. The chain combines TRBV6-1 with TRBJ2-3; whether TRBD1, the table's D call, matches the DNA was not checked. The CDR3 length equals 12 residues, ends included. Germline V gene data show CDR1 as MNHNS and CDR2 as SASEGT. The CDR3 loop is CASSEANRDRMV.

CDR3 sequence reads: CASSRVSYEQYF. The CDR3 DNA is TGCGCCAGCAGCCGGGTTAGCTACGAGCAGTACTTC. The rearrangement joins TRBV5-1 to TRBJ2-7; D is uncertain. The CDR3 length is 12 residues. Germline V CDR1 and CDR2: SGHRS, YFSETQ. V dropped 4 bases and J dropped 3 bases, with 8 bases sitting between them. Using reference TRBV5-1 and TRBJ2-7 for the parts outside the CDR3, the full variable domain is KAGVTQTPRYLIKTRGQQVTLSCSPISGHRSVSWYQQTPGQGLQFLFEYFSETQRNKGNFPGRFSGRQFSNSRSEMNVSTLELGDSALYLCASSRVSYEQYFGPGTRLTVT.

The chain employs TRBV4-3 and TRBJ2-7; 7 nucleotides align to TRBD1. The trim removed 0 bases at V and 2 bases at J, leaving 7 bases unmatched. The CDR3 consists of 16 residues. Germline V CDR1 and CDR2: LGHNA, YSLEER. CDR3 bases: TGCGCCAGCAGCCAAGATATAGGGGACAGTACCTACGAGCAGTACTTC. Amino acids: CASSQDIGDSTYEQYF.

The genes are TRBV29-1 and TRBJ2-1; 11 bases match TRBD2. The V segment lost 2 bases and the J segment 6 bases; nucleotides outside the gene matches: 12. Germline V gene data show CDR1 as SQVTM and CDR2 as ANQGSEA. The CDR3 length is 17 residues. CDR3 DNA: TGCAGCGTTGAATACCGGTGGCTAGCGGGAGGAGGCAATGAGCAGTTCTTC. As protein: CSVEYRWLAGGGNEQFF.